The present T cell receptor (beta chain) was sequenced within a study of technical replicates of blood from several donors. In its sample, this clone was seen once. Sequencing was performed with immunoSEQ multiplex PCR; in TCRdb, only in-frame clones are kept and a portion is missing. Of approximately 78,000 clones in the sample, 92% were seen once. The clonotype originates from a human donor in good health. Sequencing input: T cells isolated from PBMCs.

The CDR3 sequence is CASRGSGQGVFQPQHF. For the CDR3, the DNA is TGTGCCAGTAGAGGCTCGGGACAGGGGGTTTTTCAGCCCCAGCATTTT. This chain uses TRBV19 with TRBJ1-5; the match to TRBD1 covers 11 bases. There are 16 residues in the CDR3. After removal of 6 bases from V and 6 bases from J, the junction contained 10 bases not matched to a gene. CDR1 and CDR2 (germline): LNHDA, SQIVND (reference sequence).